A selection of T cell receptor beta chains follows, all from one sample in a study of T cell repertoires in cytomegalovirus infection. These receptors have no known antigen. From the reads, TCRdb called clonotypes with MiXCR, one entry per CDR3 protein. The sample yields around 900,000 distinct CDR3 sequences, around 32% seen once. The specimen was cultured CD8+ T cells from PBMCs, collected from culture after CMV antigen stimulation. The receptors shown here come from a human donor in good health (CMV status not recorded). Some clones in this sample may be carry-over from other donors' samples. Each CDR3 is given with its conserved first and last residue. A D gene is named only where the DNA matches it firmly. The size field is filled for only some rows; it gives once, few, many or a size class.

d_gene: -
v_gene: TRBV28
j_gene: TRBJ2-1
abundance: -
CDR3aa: CASSRLSLDNEQFF
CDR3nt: TGTGCCAGCTCTCGGCTATCCCTGGACAATGAGCAGTTCTTC

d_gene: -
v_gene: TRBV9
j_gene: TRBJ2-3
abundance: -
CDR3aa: CASSLYGRVSTDTQYF
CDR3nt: TGTGCCAGCAGCCTTTACGGCAGGGTTAGCACAGATACGCAGTATTTT

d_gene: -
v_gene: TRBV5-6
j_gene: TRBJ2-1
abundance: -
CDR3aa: CASSWDGTSYNEQFF
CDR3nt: TGTGCCAGCAGTTGGGACGGAACTTCCTACAATGAGCAGTTCTTC

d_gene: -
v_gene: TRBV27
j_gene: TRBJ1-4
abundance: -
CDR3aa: CASSPIDPNEKLIF
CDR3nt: TGTGCCAGCAGTCCCATCGACCCTAATGAAAAACTGATTTTT

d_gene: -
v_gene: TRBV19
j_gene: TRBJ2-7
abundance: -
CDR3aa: CASSWQAGWEQYF
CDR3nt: TGTGCCAGTAGTTGGCAGGCTGGCTGGGAGCAGTACTTC

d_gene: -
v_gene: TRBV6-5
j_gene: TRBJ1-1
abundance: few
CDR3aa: CASSAYNDGNTEAFF
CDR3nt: TGTGCCAGCAGTGCATATAACGACGGGAACACTGAAGCTTTCTTT

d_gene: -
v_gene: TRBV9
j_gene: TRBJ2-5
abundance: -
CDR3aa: CASSVGSGSSQETQYF
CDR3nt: TGTGCCAGCAGCGTAGGTAGTGGGTCCTCCCAAGAGACCCAGTACTTC

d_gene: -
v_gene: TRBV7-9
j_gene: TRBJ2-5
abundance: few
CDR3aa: CASSPGEGETQYF
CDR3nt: TGTGCCAGCAGCCCAGGCGAGGGGGAGACCCAGTACTTC

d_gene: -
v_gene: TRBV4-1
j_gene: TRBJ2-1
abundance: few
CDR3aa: CASSRPPSNEQFF
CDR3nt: TGCGCCAGCAGCCGCCCCCCCAGCAATGAGCAGTTCTTC

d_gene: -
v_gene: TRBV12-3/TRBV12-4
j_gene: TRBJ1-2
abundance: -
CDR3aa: CASSSTRKNYGYTF
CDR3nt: TGTGCCAGCAGTTCGACAAGAAAGAACTATGGCTACACCTTC

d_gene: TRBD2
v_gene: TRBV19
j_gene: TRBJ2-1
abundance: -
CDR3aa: CASSMTGGPYNEQFF
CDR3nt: TGTGCCAGTAGTATGACGGGGGGGCCCTACAATGAGCAGTTCTTC

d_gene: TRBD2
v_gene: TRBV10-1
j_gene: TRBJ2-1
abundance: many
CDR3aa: CASSPQRGSSYNEQFF
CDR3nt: TGCGCCAGCAGTCCTCAGCGGGGTAGCTCCTACAATGAGCAGTTCTTC

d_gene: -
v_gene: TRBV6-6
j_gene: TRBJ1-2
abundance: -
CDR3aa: CASTDQGNGGYTF
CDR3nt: TGTGCCAGCACAGATCAGGGGAACGGAGGCTACACCTTC

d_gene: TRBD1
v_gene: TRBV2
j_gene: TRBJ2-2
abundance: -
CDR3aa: CASSDGTAANTGELFF
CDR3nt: TGTGCCAGCAGTGACGGGACAGCCGCGAACACCGGGGAGCTGTTTTTT

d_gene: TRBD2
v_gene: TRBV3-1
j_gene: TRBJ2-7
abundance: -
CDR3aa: CASSLTYREVCSYEQYF
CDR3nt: TGTGCCAGCAGCCTGACCTATCGGGAGGTGTGCTCCTACGAGCAGTACTTC

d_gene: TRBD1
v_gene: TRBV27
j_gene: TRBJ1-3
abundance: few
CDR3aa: CASSLWTGADTIYF
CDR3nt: TGTGCCAGCAGTTTATGGACAGGGGCAGACACCATATATTTT

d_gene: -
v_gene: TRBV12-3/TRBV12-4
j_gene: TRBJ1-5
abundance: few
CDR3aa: CASSPTHPDRQSYSNQPQHF
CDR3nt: TGTGCCAGCAGTCCCACCCACCCGGACAGACAGTCTTATAGCAATCAGCCCCAGCATTTT

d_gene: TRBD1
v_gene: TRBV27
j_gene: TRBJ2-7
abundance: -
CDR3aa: CASSRWDRAGLYEQYF
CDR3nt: TGTGCCAGCAGTAGATGGGACAGGGCGGGGTTATACGAGCAGTACTTC

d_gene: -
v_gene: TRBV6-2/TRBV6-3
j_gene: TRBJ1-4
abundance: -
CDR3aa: CASSLTDALNEKLFF
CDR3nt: TGTGCCAGCAGTTTGACGGACGCATTAAATGAAAAACTGTTTTTT

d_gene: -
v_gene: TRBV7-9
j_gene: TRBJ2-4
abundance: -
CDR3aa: CASSSQLVAKNIQYF
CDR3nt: TGTGCCAGCAGCTCCCAGCTGGTAGCCAAAAACATTCAGTACTTC

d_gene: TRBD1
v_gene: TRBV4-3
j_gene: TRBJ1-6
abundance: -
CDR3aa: CASSREGAGNSPLHF
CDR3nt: TGCGCCAGCAGCCGGGAGGGGGCGGGAAATTCACCCCTCCACTTT

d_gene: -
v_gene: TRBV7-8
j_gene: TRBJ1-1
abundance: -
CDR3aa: CASSAMGSANTEAFF
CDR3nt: TGTGCCAGCAGCGCCATGGGTTCGGCGAACACTGAAGCTTTCTTT

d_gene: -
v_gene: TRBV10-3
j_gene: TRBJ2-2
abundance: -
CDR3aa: CAISAFDPSPTGELFF
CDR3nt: TGTGCCATCAGTGCCTTTGACCCCTCCCCCACCGGGGAGCTGTTTTTT

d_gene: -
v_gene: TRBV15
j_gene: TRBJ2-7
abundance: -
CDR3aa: CATSRDVVAYEQYF
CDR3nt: TGTGCCACCAGCAGAGACGTGGTCGCCTACGAGCAGTACTTC

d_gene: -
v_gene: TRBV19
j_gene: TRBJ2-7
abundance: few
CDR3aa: CASSITDSTYEQYF
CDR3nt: TGTGCCAGTAGTATTACGGACTCTACCTACGAGCAGTACTTC

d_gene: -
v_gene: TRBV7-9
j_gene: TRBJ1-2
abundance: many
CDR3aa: CASSPTSEYDQGRNNYGYTF
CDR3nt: TGTGCCAGCAGCCCTACCTCCGAGTACGACCAGGGTCGAAATAACTATGGCTACACCTTC

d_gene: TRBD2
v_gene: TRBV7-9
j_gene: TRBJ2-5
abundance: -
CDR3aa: CASNSAGGAPETQYF
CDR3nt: TGTGCCAGCAACTCGGCGGGGGGGGCCCCAGAGACCCAGTACTTC

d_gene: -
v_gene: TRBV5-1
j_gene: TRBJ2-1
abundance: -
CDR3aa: CASRPNSNEQFF
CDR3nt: TGCGCCAGCAGGCCGAACTCGAATGAGCAGTTCTTC

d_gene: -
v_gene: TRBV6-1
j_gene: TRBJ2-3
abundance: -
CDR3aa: CASSEREMTVEDTQYF
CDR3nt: TGTGCCAGCAGTGAACGTGAAATGACGGTCGAAGATACGCAGTATTTT

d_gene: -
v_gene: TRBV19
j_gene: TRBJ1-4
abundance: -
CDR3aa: CASTAPLNEKLFF
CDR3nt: TGTGCCAGTACCGCCCCTCTAAATGAAAAACTGTTTTTT

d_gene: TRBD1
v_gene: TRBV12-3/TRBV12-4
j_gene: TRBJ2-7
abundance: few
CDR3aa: CASSSSGPGGGEQYF
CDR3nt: TGTGCCAGCAGTTCTTCCGGGCCAGGGGGCGGCGAGCAGTACTTC

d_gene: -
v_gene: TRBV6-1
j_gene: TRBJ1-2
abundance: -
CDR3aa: CASSELPGITDGYGYTF
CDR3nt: TGTGCCAGCAGTGAATTGCCCGGCATAACGGATGGCTATGGCTACACCTTC

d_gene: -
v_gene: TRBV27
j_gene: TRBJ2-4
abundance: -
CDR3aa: CASRNGGLRNIQYF
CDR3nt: TGTGCCAGCAGGAACGGGGGATTGCGAAACATTCAGTACTTC

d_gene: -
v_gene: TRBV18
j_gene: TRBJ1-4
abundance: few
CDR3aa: CASSARDIGVPQNEKLFF
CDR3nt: TGTGCCAGCTCCGCCCGGGACATTGGGGTCCCTCAGAATGAAAAACTGTTTTTT

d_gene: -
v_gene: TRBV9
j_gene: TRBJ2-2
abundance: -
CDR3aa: CASSAGGQGRYTGELFF
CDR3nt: TGTGCCAGCAGCGCCGGGGGCCAGGGACGCTACACCGGGGAGCTGTTTTTT

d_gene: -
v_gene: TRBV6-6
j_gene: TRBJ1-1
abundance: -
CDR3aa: CASSKLSGDSTEAFF
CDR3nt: TGTGCCAGCAGCAAACTTTCAGGGGATAGTACTGAAGCTTTCTTT

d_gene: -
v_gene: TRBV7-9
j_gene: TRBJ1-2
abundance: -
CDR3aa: CASRLPLVEYGYTF
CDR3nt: TGTGCCAGCAGGCTCCCGCTCGTGGAATATGGCTACACCTTC

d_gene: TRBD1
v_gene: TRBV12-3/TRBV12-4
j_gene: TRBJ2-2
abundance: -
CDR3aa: CASQVSLDRAPMHTGELFF
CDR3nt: TGTGCCAGCCAAGTTTCCCTCGACAGGGCCCCGATGCACACCGGGGAGCTGTTTTTT

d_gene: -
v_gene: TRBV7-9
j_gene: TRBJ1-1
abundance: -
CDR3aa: CASSFKLNTEAFF
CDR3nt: TGTGCCAGCAGCTTCAAACTGAACACTGAAGCTTTCTTT

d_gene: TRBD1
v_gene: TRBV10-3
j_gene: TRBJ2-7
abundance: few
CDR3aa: CAISPGTGYEQYF
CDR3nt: TGTGCCATCAGTCCCGGGACAGGGTACGAGCAGTACTTC

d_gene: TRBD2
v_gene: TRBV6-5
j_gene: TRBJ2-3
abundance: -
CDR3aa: CASSYSWTSASTDTQYF
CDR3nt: TGTGCCAGCAGTTACTCGTGGACTAGCGCCTCCACAGATACGCAGTATTTT

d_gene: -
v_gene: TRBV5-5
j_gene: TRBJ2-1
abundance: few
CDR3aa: CASSLVVGYNEQFF
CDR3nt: TGTGCCAGCAGCTTGGTGGTCGGGTACAATGAGCAGTTCTTC

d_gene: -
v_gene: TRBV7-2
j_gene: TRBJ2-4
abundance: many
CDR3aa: CASSPDGSLAKNIQYF
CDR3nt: TGTGCCAGCAGCCCCGACGGCAGTCTAGCCAAAAACATTCAGTACTTC